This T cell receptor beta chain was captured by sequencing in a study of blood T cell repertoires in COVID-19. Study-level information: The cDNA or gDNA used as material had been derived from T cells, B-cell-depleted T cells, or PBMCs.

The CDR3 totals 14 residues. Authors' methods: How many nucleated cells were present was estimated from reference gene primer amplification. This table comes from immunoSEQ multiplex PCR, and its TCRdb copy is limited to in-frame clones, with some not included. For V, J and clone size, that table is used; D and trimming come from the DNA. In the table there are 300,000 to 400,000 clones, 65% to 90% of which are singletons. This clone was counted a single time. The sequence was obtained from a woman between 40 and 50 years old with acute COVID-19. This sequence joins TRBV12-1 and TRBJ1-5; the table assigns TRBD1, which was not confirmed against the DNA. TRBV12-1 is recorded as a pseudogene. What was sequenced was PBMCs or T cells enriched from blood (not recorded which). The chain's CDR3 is CASSFSTGGQPQHF. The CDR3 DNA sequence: TGTGCCAGCAGCTTTAGCACAGGCGGTCAGCCCCAGCATTTT.